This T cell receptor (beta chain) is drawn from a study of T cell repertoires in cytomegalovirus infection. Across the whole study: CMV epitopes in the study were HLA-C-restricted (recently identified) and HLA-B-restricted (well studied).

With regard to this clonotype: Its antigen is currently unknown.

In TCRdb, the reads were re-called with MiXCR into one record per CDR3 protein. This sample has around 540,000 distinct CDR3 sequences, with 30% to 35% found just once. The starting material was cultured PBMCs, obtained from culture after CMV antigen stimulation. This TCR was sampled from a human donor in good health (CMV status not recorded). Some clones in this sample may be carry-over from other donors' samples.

CDR3 region: CASSLTGGLYEQYF. The CDR3 DNA reads as TGTGCCAGCAGTTTAACAGGGGGCCTATACGAGCAGTACTTC. The chain employs TRBV12-3 or TRBV12-4 and TRBJ2-7, with TRBD1 matching 9 bases. The trim removed 2 bases at V and 4 bases at J, leaving 3 bases unmatched. The CDR3 consists of 14 residues.